These 32 T cell receptor beta chains share one sample of origin, sequenced in a study of blood T cell repertoires in COVID-19. Data came from immunoSEQ multiplex PCR; TCRdb stores just in-frame clones and leaves some out. The table lists about 11,000 clones, roughly 80% of them singletons. What was sequenced was peripheral blood. The receptors here all came from a man between 70 and 80 years old with active COVID-19.

The chain joins TRBV7-3 to TRBJ2-5, with 7 bases matching TRBD2. V shed 1 base, J shed 2 bases, and the junction held 4 bases outside the gene matches. The germline V gene encodes CDR1 SGHTA and CDR2 FQGTGA. The CDR3 sequence is 15 residues long. The CDR3 nucleotides are TGTGCCAGCAGCTTAAACGGACTAGTTCAAGAGACCCAGTACTTC. This translates into CASSLNGLVQETQYF.

This chain connects TRBV7-2 to TRBJ2-1, with 13 bases identical to TRBD2. The germline V gene encodes CDR1 SGHTA and CDR2 FQGNSA. CDR3 length equals 15 residues. V was clipped by 4 bases and J by 9 bases; unmatched bases: 6. CDR3 protein: CASSSLAGGPGEQFF. CDR3 sequence (DNA): TGTGCCAGCAGCTCACTAGCGGGGGGGCCCGGTGAGCAGTTCTTC.

There are a few counts of this clone. This chain connects TRBV7-9 to TRBJ1-5; D possibly corresponds to TRBD1 (5 bases). From germline, CDR1 is SEHNR and CDR2 FQNEAQ (reference sequence). The CDR3 loop spans 13 amino acids. The V end was cut by 4 bases, the J end by 4 bases, with 8 bases between. The DNA of the CDR3 is TGTGCCAGCAGCTCACAGGTAAATCAGCCCCAGCATTTT. Translation: CASSSQVNQPQHF.

The chain recombines TRBV11-2 with TRBJ1-6; D unresolved. The germline V and J ends were trimmed by 8 bases and 1 base, with 12 bases remaining between them. The CDR3 extends over 15 amino acids. CDR1 SGHAT and CDR2 FQNNGV come from the germline V gene. CDR3 nucleotide sequence: TGTGCCAGCCAGGCAATGGCGTCCTATAATTCACCCCTCCACTTT. Its protein is CASQAMASYNSPLHF.

This rearrangement joins TRBV18 to TRBJ2-6, with 7 bases matching TRBD1. The germline CDR1 and CDR2 sequences are KGHSH and LQKENI. CDR3 length: 19 residues. Unmatched junction bases numbered 11, after V lost 3 bases and J lost 0 bases. The CDR3 here is CASSPRGTVGRSGANVLTF. DNA for the CDR3: TGTGCCAGCTCACCCAGGGGGACAGTAGGCCGCTCTGGGGCCAACGTCCTGACTTTC.

The chain joins TRBV5-1 to TRBJ2-3; the D is unclear. The V end was cut by 4 bases, the J end by 4 bases, with 10 bases between. This CDR3 has 13 residues. Germline V gene sequence: CDR1 SGHRS, CDR2 YFSETQ. The CDR3 sequence is CASSHGYSDTQYF. The DNA of the CDR3 is TGCGCCAGCAGCCACGGGTACTCAGATACGCAGTATTTT.

The gene calls are TRBV19 and TRBJ1-1; D is perhaps TRBD1 (5 bases). CDR1 LNHDA and CDR2 SQIVND come from the germline V gene (reference sequence). The CDR3 contains 13 residues. The germline V and J ends were trimmed by 7 bases and 1 base, with 10 bases remaining between them. CDR3 sequence (DNA): TGTGCCAGTATACCCAGGGAGAACACTGAAGCTTTCTTT. This sequence encodes CASIPRENTEAFF.

This clone has only one observation. This sequence joins TRBV25-1 and TRBJ1-2, with 7 bases identical to TRBD1. The germline V gene has CDR1 MGHDK and CDR2 SYGVNS. The CDR3 is 14 amino acids. After removal of 3 bases from V and 1 base from J, the junction contained 2 bases not matched to a gene. The CDR3 region has the DNA TGTGCCAGCAGTGAGGCAGGGGGTAACTATGGCTACACCTTC. Its translation: CASSEAGGNYGYTF.

A few counts support this clone. The chain joins TRBV5-5 to TRBJ2-1, with 7 bases aligning to TRBD2. Trimming cost V 3 bases and J 8 bases; bases outside gene matches: 11. The CDR3 has 15 residues. Germline CDR1 SGHKS, CDR2 YYEKEE (reference sequence). DNA for the CDR3: TGTGCCAGCAGCTCGGGGGGTGCGCCCTGGGATGAGCAGTTCTTC. It is translated as CASSSGGAPWDEQFF.

V and J are TRBV7-2 and TRBJ1-2, with 8 bases aligning to TRBD1. CDR3 length: 16 amino acids. With V trimmed by 4 bases and J by 4 bases, 11 bases remained unmatched. CDR1 is SGHTA and CDR2 is FQGNSA in the germline V gene. Here the CDR3 reads CASSSRSQGAIYGYTF. Here the CDR3 DNA reads TGTGCCAGCAGCTCGCGCTCCCAGGGGGCGATCTATGGCTACACCTTC. Together with reference TRBV7-2 and TRBJ1-2, the CDR3 gives the full variable domain: GAGVSQSPSNKVTEKGKDVELRCDPISGHTALYWYRQSLGQGLEFLIYFQGNSAPDKSGLPSDRFSAERTGGSVSTLTIQRTQQEDSAVYLCASSSRSQGAIYGYTFGSGTRLTVV.

About this clone itself: Its ends do not fully match the called genes, so a read error is possible. Other DNA sequences in this sample translate to the same CDR3. This sequence joins TRBV15 and TRBJ2-4, with D possibly being TRBD1 (6 bases). Germline CDR1 reads LNHNV; CDR2 reads YYDKDF (reference sequence). The CDR3 extends over 13 amino acids. The CDR3 DNA reads TGTGCCACCAGCAGAGACAGGGGAAACATTCAATACTTC. This encodes CATSRDRGNIQYF.

The chain uses TRBV27 and TRBJ1-4, with a weak D call TRBD1 (5 bases). CDR3 length equals 15 residues. V was clipped by 2 bases and J by 8 bases, with 15 bases between them. CDR1 and CDR2 (germline): MNHEY, SMNVEV (reference sequence). This chain's CDR3 is CASSLIGQGNEKLFF. The DNA for the CDR3 is TGTGCCAGCAGTTTAATAGGGCAGGGTAACGAAAAACTGTTTTTT.

V is TRBV20-1 and J is TRBJ1-1, with TRBD1 identical over 10 bases. Germline V lookup: CDR1 DFQATT, CDR2 SNEGSKA (reference sequence). Trimming cost V 8 bases and J 10 bases; bases outside gene matches: 4. CDR3 length: 10 residues. CDR3 DNA: TGCAGTATAGACAGGGGGCTAGCTTTCTTT. It specifies CSIDRGLAFF.

The chain couples TRBV6-5 to TRBJ1-1; 7 bases map to TRBD1. The V and J ends lost 6 bases and 0 bases, in that order; junction bases with no gene match: 1. Per the germline V gene, CDR1 is MNHEY and CDR2 is SVGAGI. There are 13 residues in the CDR3. Here the CDR3 DNA reads TGTGCCAGCAGGGGGACAGTGAACACTGAAGCTTTCTTT. Protein product: CASRGTVNTEAFF.

The gene calls are TRBV7-9 and TRBJ2-3; TRBD2 agrees at 9 bases. The germline gives CDR1 SEHNR, CDR2 FQNEAQ (reference sequence). V shed 1 base, J shed 5 bases, and the junction held 13 bases outside the gene matches. This CDR3 comprises 18 residues. This CDR3 reads CASSLEGLAGLNIDTQYF. In nucleotides, the CDR3 is TGTGCCAGCAGCTTAGAGGGGCTAGCGGGGCTAAACATAGATACGCAGTATTTT.

The rearrangement uses TRBV7-2 and TRBJ1-2; 10 bases fit TRBD1. This CDR3 is 16 amino acids long. Looked up from germline, CDR1 is SGHTA and CDR2 is FQGNSA. V shed 2 bases and J 8 bases; nucleotides not matched to a gene: 11. CDR3 protein: CASSLRLRDRGEGYTF. The DNA for the CDR3 is TGTGCCAGCAGCTTAAGACTCCGGGACAGGGGCGAAGGCTACACCTTC.

V and J are TRBV12-3 or TRBV12-4 and TRBJ2-5, with D unclear. V was pared by 3 bases and J by 2 bases, with 7 bases between. The CDR3 extends over 13 amino acids. The CDR3 loop is CASSLGLQETQYF. The DNA of the CDR3 is TGTGCCAGCAGTTTGGGCCTACAAGAGACCCAGTACTTC.

J is TRBJ1-3 and V is TRBV7-2; 10 bases align to TRBD1. V lost 5 bases and J lost 2; bases outside the gene matches: 6. CDR3 size: 16 residues. Looked up from germline, CDR1 is SGHTA and CDR2 is FQGNSA. CDR3 region: CASSPTGGPPGNTIYF. CDR3 nucleotides: TGTGCCAGCAGCCCGACAGGGGGCCCCCCTGGAAACACCATATATTTT.

The CDR3 region is CASTRDSFYGYTF. The CDR3 nucleotides are TGTGCCAGCACCAGGGACAGCTTCTATGGCTACACCTTC. The chain has TRBV6-5 and TRBJ1-2; 7 bases align to TRBD1. The V and J ends lost 7 bases and 4 bases, in that order; junction bases with no gene match: 6. The CDR3 contains 13 residues. CDR1 is MNHEY, CDR2 SVGAGI, per germline.

The chain employs TRBV19 and TRBJ2-7; 9 bases agree with TRBD1. Losses at the gene ends were 4 bases for V and 3 bases for J; bases not matched to a gene: 4. The CDR3 is 14 residues long. CDR1 is LNHDA, CDR2 SQIVND, per germline (reference sequence). The CDR3, as DNA: TGTGCCAGTAGTACGACAGGGGGTCTCTACGAGCAGTACTTC. Its protein product is CASSTTGGLYEQYF.

DNA of the CDR3: TGTGCCAGTAGAGGGACAGGTTTGCTGTTTTTT. Its protein product is CASRGTGLLFF. V usage is TRBV19 and J usage is TRBJ1-4; 8 bases are a match to TRBD1. The CDR3 is 11 residues long. Germline V gene sequence: CDR1 LNHDA, CDR2 SQIVND (reference sequence). Trimming removed 6 bases from V and 14 bases from J; junction bases left unmatched: 5.

J is TRBJ1-2 and V is TRBV6-5; 9 bases fit TRBD1. V gave up 10 bases and J gave up 3 bases; unmatched junction bases: 3. Germline V lookup: CDR1 MNHEY, CDR2 SVGAGI. The CDR3 runs to 12 residues. CDR3 protein: CATRQGDYGYTF. The CDR3 region has the DNA TGTGCCACCAGACAGGGGGACTATGGCTACACCTTC.

This sequence joins TRBV7-8 and TRBJ2-5, with D tentatively TRBD1 (8 bases). Germline CDR1 is SGHVS and CDR2 is FQNEAQ. This CDR3 contains 17 residues. V gave up 6 bases and J gave up 5 bases, with 25 bases separating them. This CDR3 reads CASRDKPWTGRGETQYF. The CDR3 DNA reads TGTGCCAGCAGAGACAAACCGTGGACAGGGAGGGGCGAGACCCAGTACTTC.

The V call is TRBV3-1 (or the pseudogene TRBV3-2), the J call TRBJ2-2, with D possibly matching TRBD2 (5 bases). The V and J ends lost 4 bases and 4 bases respectively, with 13 bases between them. CDR3 size: 15 residues. Per the germline V gene, CDR1 is LGHDT and CDR2 is YNNKEL (reference sequence). The DNA for the CDR3 is TGTGCCAGCAGCCTTAGGCTAGCCATCACCGGGGAGCTGTTTTTT. It translates to CASSLRLAITGELFF.

This clone was counted a single time. The V call is TRBV6-6, the J call TRBJ2-1; 8 bases agree with TRBD1. The V and J ends lost 6 bases and 6 bases, in that order; junction bases with no gene match: 13. Germline V lookup: CDR1 MNHNY, CDR2 SVGAGI (reference sequence). This CDR3 comprises 16 residues. CDR3 DNA: TGTGCCAGCAGCCCCCTTTACAGGGGGATTAGCAATGAGCAGTTCTTC. Its protein is CASSPLYRGISNEQFF.

The sample holds one count of this clone. The rearrangement links TRBV9 to TRBJ1-2; 10 bases line up with TRBD1. The length of the CDR3 is 16 residues. Germline assignment: CDR1 SGDLS and CDR2 YYNGEE. The junction had 14 bases not matched to a gene; V was cut back by 4 bases and J by 8 bases. DNA of the CDR3: TGTGCCAGCAGCCCCCGGACAGGGGGTGACCCTCGGGGCTACACCTTC. Protein sequence: CASSPRTGGDPRGYTF.

This clone is categorized as medium-sized. V is TRBV7-9 and J is TRBJ2-7; TRBD2 agrees at 7 bases. The CDR3 contains 17 residues. The V and J ends lost 5 bases and 0 bases, in that order; junction bases with no gene match: 13. Germline V gene lookup returns CDR1 SEHNR and CDR2 FQNEAQ (reference sequence). DNA for the CDR3: TGTGCCAGCAGCCCCATTGGGCGGGGACTAACCTCCTACGAGCAGTACTTC. Its translation: CASSPIGRGLTSYEQYF.

The chain combines TRBV9 with TRBJ2-2; a weak D match, TRBD1 (6 bases). There are 15 residues in the CDR3. With 0 bases removed from V and 2 bases from J, the gap between germline ends came to 8 bases. Germline V lookup: CDR1 SGDLS, CDR2 YYNGEE. DNA of the CDR3: TGTGCCAGCAGCGTAGGAGGGGGAAACACCGGGGAGCTGTTTTTT. Translated: CASSVGGGNTGELFF.

V is TRBV18 and J is TRBJ2-1; D is possibly TRBD1 (5 bases). There are 15 residues in the CDR3. The V gene's germline CDR1 is KGHSH and CDR2 LQKENI. The V end was cut by 3 bases, the J end by 2 bases, with 11 bases between. CDR3 region: CASSPQGGPYNEQFF. The CDR3 DNA follows: TGTGCCAGCTCACCCCAGGGTGGGCCCTACAATGAGCAGTTCTTC.

This rearrangement joins TRBV7-2 to TRBJ1-4, with 7 nucleotides matching TRBD1. This CDR3 has 15 amino acids. Germline-derived CDR1 and CDR2 are SGHTA and FQGNSA. Germline trimming cut 5 bases from V and 4 bases from J; bases unmatched to any gene: 7. The CDR3 DNA sequence: TGTGCCAGCAGCGCCACCGGGACAGTTAATGAAAAACTGTTTTTT. The encoded protein is CASSATGTVNEKLFF.

J is TRBJ1-2 and V is TRBV10-1; 8 nucleotides line up with TRBD1. The trim removed 8 bases at V and 2 bases at J, leaving 16 bases unmatched. Per germline, CDR1 WNHNN and CDR2 SYGVQD (reference sequence). CDR3 length: 17 residues. The CDR3 DNA reads TGCGCCAGCCACCAGCCCGGGACAGGTGTAGAGAACTATGGCTACACCTTC. Its translation is CASHQPGTGVENYGYTF.

V is TRBV7-9 and J is TRBJ2-1, with D possibly TRBD1 on 5 matching bases. The CDR3 length is 15 residues. Per germline, CDR1 SEHNR and CDR2 FQNEAQ (reference sequence). Trimming left V 4 bases short and J 0 bases short, with 10 bases between. CDR3 protein: CASSSGLDSYNEQFF. The CDR3 coding sequence is TGTGCCAGCAGCTCAGGGTTAGACTCCTACAATGAGCAGTTCTTC.